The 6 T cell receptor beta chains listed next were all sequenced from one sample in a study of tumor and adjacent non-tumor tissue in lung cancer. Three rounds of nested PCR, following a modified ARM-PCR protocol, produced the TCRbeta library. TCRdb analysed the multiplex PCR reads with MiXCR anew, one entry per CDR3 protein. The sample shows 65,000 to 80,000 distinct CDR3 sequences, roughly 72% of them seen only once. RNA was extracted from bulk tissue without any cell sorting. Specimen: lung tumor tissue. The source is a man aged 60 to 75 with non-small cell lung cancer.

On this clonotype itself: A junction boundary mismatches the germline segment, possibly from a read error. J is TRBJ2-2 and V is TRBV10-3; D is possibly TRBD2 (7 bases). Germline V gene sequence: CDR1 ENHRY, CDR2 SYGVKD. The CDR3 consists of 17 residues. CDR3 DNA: TGTACCATCAGTGTTGAGGAGGGGGGGTTGGGCACCGGGGAGCTGTTTTTT. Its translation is CTISVEEGGLGTGELFF.

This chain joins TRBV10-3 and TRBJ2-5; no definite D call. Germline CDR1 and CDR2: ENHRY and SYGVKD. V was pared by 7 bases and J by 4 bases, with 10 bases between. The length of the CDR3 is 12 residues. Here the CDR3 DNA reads TGTGCCATCAAGGGCGGCCGAGAGACCCAGTACTTC. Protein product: CAIKGGRETQYF.

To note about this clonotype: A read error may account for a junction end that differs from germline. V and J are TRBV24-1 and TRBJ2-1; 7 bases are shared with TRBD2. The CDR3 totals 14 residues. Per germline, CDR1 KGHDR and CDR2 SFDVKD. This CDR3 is CATNPGTTNNEQSF. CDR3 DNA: TGTGCCACCAATCCCGGGACTACCAACAATGAGCAGTCCTTC.

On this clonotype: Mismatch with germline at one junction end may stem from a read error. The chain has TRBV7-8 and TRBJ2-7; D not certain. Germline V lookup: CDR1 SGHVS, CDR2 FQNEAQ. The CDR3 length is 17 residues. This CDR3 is CVSSLLGLAVRSYEQYF. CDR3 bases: TGTGTCAGCAGCTTATTAGGGTTGGCAGTAAGATCCTACGAGCAGTACTTC.

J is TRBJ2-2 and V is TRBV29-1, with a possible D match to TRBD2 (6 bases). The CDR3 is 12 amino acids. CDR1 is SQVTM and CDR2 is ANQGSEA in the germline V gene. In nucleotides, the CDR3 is TGCAACGGGGGATTAAGTGGCGGGGAGCTGTTTTTT. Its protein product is CNGGLSGGELFF.

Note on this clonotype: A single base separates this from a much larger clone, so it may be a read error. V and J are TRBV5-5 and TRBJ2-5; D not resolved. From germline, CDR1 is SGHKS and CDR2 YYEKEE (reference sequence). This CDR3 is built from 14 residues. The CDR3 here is CVSSLVPGQETQYF. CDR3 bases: TGTGTCAGCAGCTTGGTGCCGGGCCAGGAGACCCAGTACTTC.